These 23 T cell receptor beta chains were all obtained from the same sample, sequenced in a study of blood T cell repertoires in COVID-19. Sequenced by immunoSEQ multiplex PCR; TCRdb stores in-frame clones only, minus some. The sample records approximately 170,000 clones, about 83% being singletons. Sequencing was performed on PBMCs or T cells enriched from blood (not recorded which). Source of these receptors: a woman in her forties or fifties in a cohort exposed to, infected with or recovered from COVID-19 (not recorded which).

The V gene is TRBV10-2, the J gene TRBJ2-5; 7 bases align to TRBD1. Trimming removed 2 bases from V and 7 bases from J; junction bases left unmatched: 7. The CDR3 covers 14 residues. Germline V gene data show CDR1 as WSHSY and CDR2 as SAAADI. The CDR3 protein is CASSEDRARGTQYF. In DNA form, the CDR3 reads TGCGCCAGCAGTGAGGACAGGGCTAGAGGGACCCAGTACTTC.

This clone was seen a handful of times. Other DNA sequences within the sample encode an identical CDR3. The gene calls are TRBV28 and TRBJ2-7; 10 bases match TRBD2. CDR1 and CDR2 (germline): MDHEN, SYDVKM. The ends lost 5 bases at V and 1 base at J; junction bases unmatched: 5. The CDR3 runs to 15 residues. The CDR3 spells CASSPQRGGSYEQYF. The CDR3 region has the DNA TGTGCCAGCAGTCCACAGCGGGGGGGGTCCTACGAGCAGTACTTC. The complete variable domain, with remaining parts taken from reference TRBV28 and TRBJ2-7, reads DVKVTQSSRYLVKRTGEKVFLECVQDMDHENMFWYRQDPGLGLRLIYFSYDVKMKEKGDIPEGYSVSREKKERFSLILESASTNQTSMYLCASSPQRGGSYEQYFGPGTRLTVT.

J is TRBJ2-7 and V is TRBV24-1; 12 bases match TRBD2. The CDR3 consists of 15 residues. After removal of 4 bases from V and 3 bases from J, the junction contained 3 bases not matched to a gene. From germline, CDR1 is KGHDR and CDR2 SFDVKD. DNA for the CDR3: TGTGCCACCAGTGAAAGGACTAGCGGGATCTACGAGCAGTACTTC. This gives the protein CATSERTSGIYEQYF.

This chain connects TRBV10-3 to TRBJ2-3, with D maybe TRBD2 (5 bases). This CDR3 has 15 residues. V lost 4 bases, J lost 5 bases, and 16 bases lay in between. Germline CDR1 ENHRY, CDR2 SYGVKD. The DNA of the CDR3 is TGTGCCATCAGTGCGGCTAGCCTTTCTATAGATACGCAGTATTTT. Its protein is CAISAASLSIDTQYF.

The genes are TRBV5-5 and TRBJ2-7; D is undetermined. Trimming pared 0 bases from V and 3 bases from J, leaving 4 bases between. CDR3 length: 12 residues. Germline V gene data show CDR1 as SGHKS and CDR2 as YYEKEE (reference sequence). The CDR3 bases are TGTGCCAGCAGCTTGGATATCTACGAGCAGTACTTC. Its translation is CASSLDIYEQYF. The complete variable domain, with remaining parts taken from reference TRBV5-5 and TRBJ2-7, reads DAGVTQSPTHLIKTRGQQVTLRCSPISGHKSVSWYQQVLGQGPQFIFQYYEKEERGRGNFPDRFSARQFPNYSSELNVNALLLGDSALYLCASSLDIYEQYFGPGTRLTVT.

The chain joins TRBV4-3 to TRBJ1-3; D possibly corresponds to TRBD1 (5 bases). Trimming cost V 0 bases and J 0 bases, with 18 bases left between them. Germline CDR1 and CDR2: LGHNA and YSLEER. The CDR3 has 19 amino acids. The CDR3 bases are TGCGCCAGCAGCCAAGAACGGTGGGAGGACACAGGCTCTGGAAACACCATATATTTT. Protein sequence: CASSQERWEDTGSGNTIYF.

This chain uses TRBV7-9 with TRBJ2-5; 11 bases agree with TRBD2. Germline CDR1 SEHNR, CDR2 FQNEAQ (reference sequence). This CDR3 is built from 14 residues. V lost 5 bases and J lost 5; bases outside the gene matches: 4. The DNA for the CDR3 is TGTGCCAGCAGCCCGCGGACTAGCGGGGAGACCCAGTACTTC. This encodes CASSPRTSGETQYF.

The rearrangement links TRBV5-1 to TRBJ2-2; 9 bases match TRBD1. V lost 5 bases to trimming and J lost 7 bases; unmatched junction nucleotides: 6. Germline V gene sequence: CDR1 SGHRS, CDR2 YFSETQ. This CDR3 has 14 residues. The CDR3 nucleotides are TGCGCCAGCAGGACGGGACAGGGAATCGGGGAGCTGTTTTTT. Amino acids: CASRTGQGIGELFF.

The rearrangement joins TRBV27 to TRBJ2-3; TRBD2 aligns across 10 bases. Germline lookup yields CDR1 MNHEY and CDR2 SMNVEV (reference sequence). The CDR3 runs to 17 residues. V trimming: 4 bases; J trimming: 7 bases; junction bases outside the gene matches: 14. For the CDR3, the DNA is TGTGCCAGCAGTTCCTTCCCCCTCGAAGCGGGAGGGTATACGCAGTATTTT. Protein product: CASSSFPLEAGGYTQYF.

The V call is TRBV29-1, the J call TRBJ1-4, with D tentatively TRBD1 (6 bases). This CDR3 has 16 residues. CDR1 SQVTM and CDR2 ANQGSEA come from the germline V gene. The V end was cut by 4 bases, the J end by 1 base, with 16 bases between. In DNA, the CDR3 is TGCAGCGTTGCGGATGTGACAGGCGGAACTAATGAAAAACTGTTTTTT. Amino acids: CSVADVTGGTNEKLFF.

V and J are TRBV3-1 (or the pseudogene TRBV3-2) and TRBJ1-6; D possibly corresponds to TRBD1 (6 bases). Germline V gene lookup returns CDR1 LGHDT and CDR2 YNNKEL (reference sequence). The ends were cut back, 2 bases at V and 14 bases at J, with 16 bases in the middle. The CDR3 extends over 14 amino acids. Written as DNA, the CDR3 is TGTGCCAGCAGCCAACCCGGGGGGCCTTCGGCCCTCCACTTT. The encoded protein is CASSQPGGPSALHF.

Notes on this clone: The junction and the germline gene differ at one end; a read error may be behind it. The rearrangement uses TRBV6-4 and TRBJ1-1; TRBD1 aligns across 10 bases. The CDR3 runs to 13 residues. Germline V gene lookup returns CDR1 MRHNA and CDR2 SNTAGT. CDR3 amino acids: CASSDQGQGLPIF. CDR3 DNA: TGTGCCAGCAGTGACCAGGGACAGGGGTTACCCATCTTT.

This clone was detected a few times. This chain connects TRBV2 to TRBJ2-7; D may be TRBD2 (6 bases). Trimming shortened V by 7 bases and J by 4 bases, and 20 bases separated the two germline ends. The V gene's germline CDR1 is SNHLY and CDR2 FYNNEI. CDR3 length: 15 amino acids. The chain's CDR3 is CASTPGRREIYEQYF. Here the CDR3 DNA reads TGTGCCAGCACCCCCGGTAGGAGGGAGATTTACGAGCAGTACTTC.

This clone was seen a handful of times. This chain joins TRBV28 and TRBJ2-7; D is unclear. This CDR3 comprises 11 residues. Germline lookup yields CDR1 MDHEN and CDR2 SYDVKM. Trimming cost V 7 bases and J 3 bases, with 7 bases left between them. CDR3 in DNA: TGTGCCAGCAAGAGGAGCTACGAGCAGTACTTC. This sequence encodes CASKRSYEQYF.

The J gene is TRBJ1-3, the V gene TRBV10-3; D may be TRBD1 (5 bases). CDR3 length: 13 amino acids. Trimming took 2 bases from V and 6 from J, leaving 8 bases between them. Germline lookup yields CDR1 ENHRY and CDR2 SYGVKD. The CDR3 loop reads CAISEVGQNTIYF. The CDR3 bases are TGTGCCATCAGTGAGGTGGGGCAAAACACCATATATTTT.

This chain links TRBV13 with TRBJ2-7; TRBD1 is a possible D gene (5 bases). The germline V gene encodes CDR1 PRHDT and CDR2 FYEKMQ (reference sequence). V lost 0 bases to trimming and J lost 6 bases, with 9 bases between them. The CDR3 is 13 residues long. The CDR3 nucleotides read TGTGCCAGCAGCTTAGGATTGGGGCTCGAGCAGTACTTC. As protein: CASSLGLGLEQYF.

This chain joins TRBV28 and TRBJ1-6; the match to TRBD1 covers 7 bases. Unmatched junction bases numbered 9, after V lost 4 bases and J lost 9 bases. The V gene's germline CDR1 is MDHEN and CDR2 SYDVKM. The CDR3 spans 15 residues. CDR3 sequence reads: CASSSPDRSFSPLHF. The CDR3 DNA reads as TGTGCCAGCAGTTCCCCGGACAGGAGTTTTTCACCCCTCCACTTT.

V gene TRBV9 combines with J gene TRBJ1-1; weak D call: TRBD1 (6 bases). V was clipped by 0 bases and J by 3 bases, with 9 bases between them. This CDR3 has 14 amino acids. Germline V gene data show CDR1 as SGDLS and CDR2 as YYNGEE. The CDR3 DNA sequence: TGTGCCAGCAGCGTAGCTACAGGGTACACTGAAGCTTTCTTT. Residues: CASSVATGYTEAFF.

The chain recombines TRBV6-5 with TRBJ2-5; 7 bases match TRBD2. Germline loops: CDR1 MNHEY, CDR2 SVGAGI. The length of the CDR3 is 14 residues. V shed 6 bases, J shed 2 bases, and the junction held 6 bases outside the gene matches. The CDR3 bases are TGTGCCAGCAGCCCGGGAGGTCTACAAGAGACCCAGTACTTC. This gives the protein CASSPGGLQETQYF.

This sequence joins TRBV19 and TRBJ2-7; D remains ambiguous. V lost 4 bases, J lost 3 bases, and 13 bases lay in between. The CDR3 runs 14 residues. The germline gives CDR1 LNHDA, CDR2 SQIVND (reference sequence). CDR3 nucleotides: TGTGCCAGTAGTACCGCTCAGGATCTCTACGAGCAGTACTTC. Translated, it gives CASSTAQDLYEQYF.

The chain has TRBV9 and TRBJ2-3, with TRBD1 matching 10 bases. V was pared by 4 bases and J by 6 bases, with 8 bases of the junction left unmatched. The CDR3 totals 15 residues. Germline V lookup: CDR1 SGDLS, CDR2 YYNGEE. This chain's CDR3 is CASSPRTGGSDTQYF. The DNA of the CDR3 is TGTGCCAGCAGCCCCCGGACAGGGGGTTCGGATACGCAGTATTTT.

The chain links TRBV7-5 to TRBJ1-5; the D call in the table, TRBD1, was not verified against the DNA. TRBV7-5 is shown as a pseudogene. CDR3 size: 21 residues. CDR3: CARSLAHRALNSFHSNQPQHF. DNA of the CDR3: TGTGCCAGAAGCTTAGCGCACAGGGCCCTGAACTCTTTTCATAGCAATCAGCCCCAGCATTTT.

The rearrangement links TRBV10-3 to TRBJ1-4; unclear D gene. V lost 10 bases and J lost 2, with 14 bases in between. The CDR3 runs 14 residues. Germline lookup yields CDR1 ENHRY and CDR2 SYGVKD. The CDR3 spells CATAEGSTNEKLFF. In DNA, the CDR3 is TGTGCCACCGCCGAGGGTAGCACTAATGAAAAACTGTTTTTT.